The 9 T cell receptor beta chains presented below share a single source sample, sequenced in a study of radiation and T cells in renal cell carcinoma (dated by TCRdb to the early 2020s). The time point label, read with the paper, signifies: baseline pretreatment blood. The sample's treatment or condition, from its label and the paper: 15 Gy SBRT to primary tumor, nephrectomy 4 weeks later. The library was prepared using the immunoSEQ multiplex PCR assay. Sourced from immuneACCESS, this table was stored by TCRdb with only in-frame sequences that have V and J called. A share of the clones is absent; for the studies checked, an unresolved V gene accounts for under half, and the remainder has no known explanation. This sample is represented by 40,000 to 50,000 clones; about 80% of them were singletons. The top ten constitute 30% to 35% of the sample. Specimen: blood, collected from a patient whose treatment included radiotherapy and nephrectomy. The receptors shown here come from a woman between 70 and 85 years old with renal cell carcinoma.

This chain uses TRBV7-3 with TRBJ2-1, with D possibly matching TRBD1 (6 bases). Trimming took 2 bases from V and 4 from J, leaving 6 bases between them. Germline V CDR1 and CDR2: SGHTA, FQGTGA. The CDR3 runs to 13 residues. DNA of the CDR3: TGTGCCAGCAGCTTACAGGGGTACAATGAGCAGTTCTTC. Protein product: CASSLQGYNEQFF.

This chain joins TRBV5-4 and TRBJ1-2; a weak D match, TRBD1 (5 bases). The length of the CDR3 is 15 residues. From germline, CDR1 is SGHNT and CDR2 YYREEE (reference sequence). Between the trimmed V and J ends, which lost 3 bases and 5 bases, there was a span of 17 bases. CDR3 in DNA: TGTGCCAGCAGCTCCAGGGCCACCTCGGAGTATGGCTACACCTTC. This gives the protein CASSSRATSEYGYTF.

The V gene is TRBV11-2, the J gene TRBJ2-7; tentatively, D is TRBD1 or TRBD2 (6 bases each). Germline V CDR1 and CDR2: SGHAT, FQNNGV. Trimming pared 4 bases from V and 2 bases from J, leaving 12 bases between. The CDR3 is made up of 14 amino acids. CDR3 sequence: CASSSRDNPYEQYF. The CDR3 bases are TGTGCCAGCAGCTCGCGGGACAATCCCTACGAGCAGTACTTC.

The genes are TRBV4-1 and TRBJ1-1, with 7 bases lining up with TRBD1. V shed 4 bases, J shed 0 bases, and the junction held 11 bases outside the gene matches. The CDR3 contains 17 residues. CDR1 and CDR2 from the germline V gene are MGHRA and YSYEKL. In DNA, the CDR3 is TGCGCCAGCAGCCTACCACAGGGGAGGGGGATGAACACTGAAGCTTTCTTT. The encoded protein is CASSLPQGRGMNTEAFF.

The chain links TRBV13 to TRBJ2-1; 11 bases fit TRBD2. V trimming: 6 bases; J trimming: 9 bases; junction bases outside the gene matches: 16. This CDR3 spans 17 amino acids. The germline V gene has CDR1 PRHDT and CDR2 FYEKMQ (reference sequence). The CDR3: CASSSWVAGGPDGEQFF. In DNA form, the CDR3 reads TGTGCCAGCAGTTCCTGGGTAGCGGGGGGGCCTGACGGTGAGCAGTTCTTC.

The rearrangement uses TRBV9 and TRBJ2-2; D is unresolved. The germline CDR1 and CDR2 sequences are SGDLS and YYNGEE. Trimming took 0 bases from V and 4 from J, leaving 13 bases between them. CDR3 length: 16 amino acids. CDR3 residues: CASSVGLDPTTGELFF. The DNA of the CDR3 is TGTGCCAGCAGCGTAGGGCTAGACCCGACCACCGGGGAGCTGTTTTTT.

The chain recombines TRBV5-1 with TRBJ2-6; 10 nucleotides match TRBD1. This CDR3 is built from 18 residues. V gave up 4 bases and J gave up 0 bases; unmatched junction bases: 7. The V gene's germline CDR1 is SGHRS and CDR2 YFSETQ. For the CDR3, the DNA is TGCGCCAGCAGCCCTGGACAGGGGGTCATCTCTGGGGCCAACGTCCTGACTTTC. Protein product: CASSPGQGVISGANVLTF.

This sequence joins TRBV4-2 and TRBJ1-2, with D possibly matching TRBD1 (5 bases). V was shortened by 0 bases and J by 5 bases, with 7 bases between the two germline ends. Germline-derived CDR1 and CDR2 are LGHNA and YNFKEQ. This CDR3 region has 13 residues. The CDR3 loop reads CASSQEWGYGYTF. The CDR3 DNA sequence: TGTGCCAGCAGCCAAGAATGGGGGTATGGCTACACCTTC.

The rearrangement joins TRBV9 to TRBJ2-1; D possibly corresponds to TRBD1 (6 bases). CDR1 and CDR2 from the germline V gene are SGDLS and YYNGEE. This CDR3 is built from 16 residues. Trimming took 2 bases from V and 0 from J, leaving 12 bases between them. In DNA, the CDR3 is TGTGCCAGCAGCGTGGGAACAGGGCCCTCCTACAATGAGCAGTTCTTC. It translates to CASSVGTGPSYNEQFF.